This is a list of T cell receptor beta chains from one sample in a study of T-cell memory formation after mild COVID-19. TCRdb processed the 5' RACE reads anew with MiXCR; each CDR3 protein has one entry. Seen here are fewer than 600,000 distinct CDR3 sequences, roughly 22% observed once, and the top ten hold 8.4%. The sequencing sample was made of PBMCs or a T cell subset sorted from them (not recorded which). The receptors were gathered from an adult woman who had mild COVID-19 (a few samples of this study predate the infection). Cell type and time point are not known. CDR3s include the opening cysteine and the closing phenylalanine or tryptophan. Each record gives: V gene, J gene, clone size, D gene, CDR3 DNA, CDR3 protein. The D gene is left open where the match is weak. Clone size is given for some rows only: seen once, a few or many times, or a class if the clone is expanded.

>TRBV5-6|TRBJ2-7|NA|NA
TGTGCCAGCAGCCTATTCGTGTCCTACGAGCAGTACTTC
CASSLFVSYEQYF
>TRBV27|TRBJ1-5|few|NA
TGTGCCAGCAGTGGCGACGGACACCTAAATCAGCCCCAGCATTTT
CASSGDGHLNQPQHF
>TRBV10-3|TRBJ1-1|few|NA
TGTGCCATCAGAGCCGGGAAGAACACTGAAGCTTTCTTT
CAIRAGKNTEAFF
>TRBV3-1|TRBJ2-1|NA|NA
TGTGCCAGCAGCCAACAGGTTTGGTATGAGCAGTTCTTC
CASSQQVWYEQFF
>TRBV18|TRBJ2-1|NA|NA
TGTGCCAGCTCACCGTCGATTGTCGGCAGCTACAATGAGCAGTTCTTC
CASSPSIVGSYNEQFF
>TRBV5-1|TRBJ2-5|few|TRBD2
TGCGCCAGCAGCTTGGTAGCTAGCGGGACGCAAGAGACCCAGTACTTC
CASSLVASGTQETQYF
>TRBV25-1|TRBJ2-7|many|TRBD1
TGTGCCAGCAGTCCTTTCGGACAGGGGTACTCCTACGAGCAGTACTTC
CASSPFGQGYSYEQYF
>TRBV20-1|TRBJ2-5|NA|TRBD2
TGCAGTGCCCCAACCTTAGCGGGGGGCCCTGGGGAGACCCAGTACTTC
CSAPTLAGGPGETQYF
>TRBV19|TRBJ2-1|NA|TRBD2
TGTGCCAGTAGTATGGGGGGGGGACTGACCTACAATGAGCAGTTCTTC
CASSMGGGLTYNEQFF
>TRBV21-1|TRBJ2-5|few|NA
TGTGCCAGCAGCAATATTGTACTAGCGGGAGGACAAGAGACCCAGTACTTC
CASSNIVLAGGQETQYF
>TRBV7-9|TRBJ2-1|few|NA
TGTGCCAGCAGCTTAGCGTTCGGACAGAGAAAGGATGAGCAGTTCTTC
CASSLAFGQRKDEQFF
>TRBV5-1|TRBJ1-5|NA|TRBD1
TGCGCCAGCAGCTGGGGGGACAGGGGAAATAGCAATCAGCCCCAGCATTTT
CASSWGDRGNSNQPQHF
>TRBV11-2|TRBJ2-3|few|NA
TGTGCCAGCAGCTCAGACTTCAGCACAGATACGCAGTATTTT
CASSSDFSTDTQYF
>TRBV7-6|TRBJ2-1|NA|TRBD2
TGTGCCAGCAGCTTAGAACCTTTCGGAGCGGGGAATGAGCAGTTCTTC
CASSLEPFGAGNEQFF